This T cell receptor (beta chain) is drawn from a study of cytomegalovirus exposure and HLA in healthy donors. About the research overall: Drawn from HLA-typed donors, about 82 million unique TCRs were held in an early data release. General study points: Immune exposure data for these donors was limited to CMV serostatus. The study reported that TCR beta sequences accurately predicted HLA-A and HLA-B alleles in most subjects.

Looked up from germline, CDR1 is SGHDN and CDR2 is FVKESK. The junction had 8 bases not matched to a gene; V was cut back by 5 bases and J by 0 bases. The CDR3 consists of 16 residues. It was with 60 Vbeta and 13 Jbeta primers that the PCR ran. The method was immunoSEQ multiplex PCR; TCRdb's version includes in-frame clones alone and lacks a portion of them. The table lists around 100,000 clones, roughly 68% of them singletons, with around 0.9% in the top ten. About this clone itself: Its antigen is unidentified.

The origin of this receptor is a woman aged 25 to 45 in good health and CMV-seronegative. This sequence joins TRBV14 and TRBJ1-2, with TRBD1 matching 8 bases. The sequencing input was PBMCs. CDR3 nucleotide sequence: TGTGCCAGCAGCTCTTTGCGGGACAGGTCTAACTATGGCTACACCTTC. Translated: CASSSLRDRSNYGYTF.